Following are 5 T cell receptor beta chains from one sample sequenced in a study of blood T cell repertoires in COVID-19 (dated by TCRdb to the early 2020s). Library method: the immunoSEQ multiplex PCR assay. The table was pulled from immuneACCESS by TCRdb, which kept in-frame rearrangements only. Such tables lose some clones; where checked, under half of the loss comes from unresolved V genes, and the rest has no known cause. The sample table holds 250,000 to 300,000 clones, of which about 88% were seen once. Approximately 2% of the sample lies in the top ten. Sequenced material: PBMCs or T cells enriched from blood (not recorded which). The receptors originated from a woman aged 55-69 years in a cohort exposed to, infected with or recovered from COVID-19 (not recorded which).

The chain links TRBV21-1 to TRBJ2-5; the table's D call TRBD2 went unverified against the DNA. TRBV21-1 is marked as a pseudogene. This CDR3 has 19 amino acids. CDR3 bases: TGTGCCAGCAGCAAACGGGGGACTAGCGGGAGGGCCTCCCGTGAGACCCAGTACTTC. Translated, it gives CASSKRGTSGRASRETQYF.

This clone was seen many times. The chain carries TRBV5-1 and TRBJ2-7; tentatively, D is TRBD1 (6 bases). Trimming took off 0 bases at V and 2 bases at J, with 21 bases between the two ends. This CDR3 has 18 residues. Germline values: CDR1 SGHRS, CDR2 YFSETQ. The chain's CDR3 is CASSLAPGGVWATYEQYF. As DNA, the CDR3 is TGCGCCAGCAGCTTGGCCCCTGGGGGCGTGTGGGCTACCTACGAGCAGTACTTC.

This clone occurred a few times. The chain links TRBV18 to TRBJ1-1; 9 bases are a match to TRBD1. This CDR3 is built from 21 residues. Per germline, CDR1 KGHSH and CDR2 LQKENI. J lost 0 bases, V lost 2 bases, and 19 bases had no gene match. The CDR3, as DNA: TGTGCCAGCTCACCAAAAATTTTGACGGACAGGGGAGCCATCATGAACACTGAAGCTTTCTTT. This codes for CASSPKILTDRGAIMNTEAFF.

The CDR3 protein is CASNSYQGKTDTQYF. CDR3 DNA sequence: TGTGCCAGCAATTCTTACCAGGGGAAAACAGATACGCAGTATTTT. This chain links TRBV7-9 with TRBJ2-3; D possibly corresponds to TRBD1 (6 bases). This CDR3 region has 15 residues. V lost 7 bases and J 3 bases, leaving 17 bases between the germline ends. Germline V gene lookup returns CDR1 SEHNR and CDR2 FQNEAQ (reference sequence).

With respect to this clone: Other DNA variants within this sample encode the same CDR3. The chain recombines TRBV30 with TRBJ1-3, with D uncertain. This CDR3 is built from 12 residues. With 4 bases removed from V and 2 bases from J, the gap between germline ends came to 6 bases. Germline V gene sequence: CDR1 GTSNPN, CDR2 SVGIG (reference sequence). Here the CDR3 DNA reads TGTGCCTGGAATCGGGCTGGAAACACCATATATTTT. This gives the protein CAWNRAGNTIYF.